This passage covers 10 T cell receptor beta chains from one sample sequenced in a study of blood T cell repertoires in COVID-19. Data came from immunoSEQ multiplex PCR; TCRdb stores just in-frame clones and leaves some out. The sample includes over 400,000 clones, roughly 85% of them seen just once. Specimen: peripheral blood. Source of these receptors: a human donor in a cohort sampled during active COVID-19.

The CDR3 loop reads CAISVGTSGRGSVHNEQFF. CDR3 bases: TGTGCCATCAGTGTGGGGACTAGCGGGAGGGGGTCGGTACACAATGAGCAGTTCTTC. The J gene is TRBJ2-1, the V gene TRBV10-3; 16 nucleotides line up with TRBD2. The V gene end was trimmed by 4 bases and the J gene end by 5 bases; junction bases not matched to a gene: 11. The length of the CDR3 is 19 residues. Germline V gene lookup returns CDR1 ENHRY and CDR2 SYGVKD.

The chain recombines TRBV2 with TRBJ1-1; no clear D. CDR3 size: 12 residues. V was pared by 7 bases and J by 4 bases, with 10 bases between. Looked up from germline, CDR1 is SNHLY and CDR2 is FYNNEI. The CDR3 sequence: CASITGLTEAFF. CDR3 bases: TGTGCCAGCATAACTGGGCTCACTGAAGCTTTCTTT.

The chain links TRBV30 to TRBJ1-2, with TRBD1 matching over 7 bases. Germline V CDR1 and CDR2: GTSNPN, SVGIG (reference sequence). The CDR3 runs 14 residues. The J segment lost 1 base and the V segment lost 7 bases, leaving 9 bases of the junction unmatched. Here the CDR3 reads CASPYRGDNYGYTF. The CDR3 DNA is TGTGCCTCACCCTACAGGGGAGATAACTATGGCTACACCTTC.

This chain uses TRBV18 with TRBJ2-5, with 13 bases fitting TRBD2. In germline, CDR1 is KGHSH, CDR2 LQKENI. This CDR3 comprises 16 residues. Unmatched junction bases numbered 9, after V lost 6 bases and J lost 5 bases. The CDR3: CASSYGLAGVGETQYF. The CDR3 DNA sequence: TGTGCCAGCTCCTACGGACTAGCGGGAGTGGGGGAGACCCAGTACTTC.

The V and J genes are TRBV6-5 and TRBJ2-2, with D possibly TRBD2 on 5 matching bases. The CDR3 runs 16 residues. Germline CDR1 MNHEY, CDR2 SVGAGI. V gave up 2 bases and J gave up 2 bases, with 12 bases separating them. The CDR3 DNA reads as TGTGCCAGCAGTTACATCGGGGTTACAAACACCGGGGAGCTGTTTTTT. It codes for CASSYIGVTNTGELFF.

J is TRBJ2-3 and V is TRBV19, with 7 bases lining up with TRBD1. J gave up 6 bases and V 5 bases, and 5 bases lay outside the gene matches. The CDR3 totals 13 residues. The germline V gene encodes CDR1 LNHDA and CDR2 SQIVND (reference sequence). In DNA form, the CDR3 reads TGTGCCAGTAGTCGAACAGGGGTGGATACGCAGTATTTT. It yields the protein CASSRTGVDTQYF.

V gene TRBV12-3 or TRBV12-4 combines with J gene TRBJ1-5; 8 bases line up with TRBD1. This CDR3 region has 13 residues. Trimming at V came to 7 bases and at J to 4 bases, leaving 3 bases not matched to a gene. Here the CDR3 reads CASTRTGNQPQHF. The CDR3 DNA follows: TGTGCCAGCACTCGGACAGGGAATCAGCCCCAGCATTTT.

The chain employs TRBV7-9 and TRBJ1-2; no clear D. V was clipped by 5 bases and J by 2 bases, with 9 bases between them. Per the germline V gene, CDR1 is SEHNR and CDR2 is FQNEAQ (reference sequence). This CDR3 is built from 13 residues. The CDR3 sequence is CASSRDKNYGYTF. CDR3 in DNA: TGTGCCAGCAGCCGAGACAAAAACTATGGCTACACCTTC.

The J gene is TRBJ2-5, the V gene TRBV7-2, with 9 bases matching TRBD2. The CDR3 length is 16 residues. From germline, CDR1 is SGHTA and CDR2 FQGNSA. V lost 2 bases to trimming and J lost 4 bases; unmatched junction nucleotides: 8. The CDR3 region has the DNA TGTGCCAGCAGCTTAACGGCGGGAGGGCCGGGAGAGACCCAGTACTTC. It specifies CASSLTAGGPGETQYF.

The chain carries TRBV10-2 and TRBJ2-7, with TRBD2 matching 9 bases. V trimming: 3 bases; J trimming: 5 bases; junction bases outside the gene matches: 14. This CDR3 region has 17 residues. Looked up from germline, CDR1 is WSHSY and CDR2 is SAAADI. The DNA of the CDR3 is TGCGCCAGCAGTGATAGGGCTAGCGGGATGCTATTCCACGAGCAGTACTTC. This sequence encodes CASSDRASGMLFHEQYF.